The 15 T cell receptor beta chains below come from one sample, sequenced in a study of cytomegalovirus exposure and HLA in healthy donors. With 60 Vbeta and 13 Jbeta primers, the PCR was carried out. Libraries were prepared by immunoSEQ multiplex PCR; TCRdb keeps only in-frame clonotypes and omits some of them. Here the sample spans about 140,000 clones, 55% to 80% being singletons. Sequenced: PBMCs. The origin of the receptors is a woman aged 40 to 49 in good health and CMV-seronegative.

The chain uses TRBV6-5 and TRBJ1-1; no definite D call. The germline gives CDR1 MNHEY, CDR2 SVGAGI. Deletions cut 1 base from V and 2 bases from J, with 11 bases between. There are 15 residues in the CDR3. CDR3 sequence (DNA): TGTGCCAGCAGTTACTACCGGGAACGAAACACTGAAGCTTTCTTT. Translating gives CASSYYRERNTEAFF.

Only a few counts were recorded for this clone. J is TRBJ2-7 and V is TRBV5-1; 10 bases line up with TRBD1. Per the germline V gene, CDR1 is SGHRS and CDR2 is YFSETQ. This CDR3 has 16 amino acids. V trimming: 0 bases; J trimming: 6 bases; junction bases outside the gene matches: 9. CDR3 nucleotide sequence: TGCGCCAGCAGCTTGGCCCCCGGGACAGGGGAACGCGAGCAGTACTTC. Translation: CASSLAPGTGEREQYF.

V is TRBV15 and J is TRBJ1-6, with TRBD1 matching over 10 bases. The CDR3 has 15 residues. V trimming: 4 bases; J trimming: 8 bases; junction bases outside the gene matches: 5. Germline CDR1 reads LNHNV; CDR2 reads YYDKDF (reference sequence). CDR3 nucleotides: TGTGCCACCAGCACGACAGGGGGCTACTATTCACCCCTCCACTTT. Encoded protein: CATSTTGGYYSPLHF.

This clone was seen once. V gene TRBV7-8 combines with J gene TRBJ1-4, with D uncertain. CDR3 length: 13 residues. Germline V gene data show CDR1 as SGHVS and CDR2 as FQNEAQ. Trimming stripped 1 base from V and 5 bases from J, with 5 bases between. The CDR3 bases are TGTGCCAGCAGCTTAGTGGGCAATGAAAAACTGTTTTTT. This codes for CASSLVGNEKLFF. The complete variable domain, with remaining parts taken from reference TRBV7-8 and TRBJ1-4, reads GAGVSQSPRYKVAKRGQDVALRCDPISGHVSLFWYQQALGQGPEFLTYFQNEAQLDKSGLPSDRFFAERPEGSVSTLKIQRTQQEDSAVYLCASSLVGNEKLFFGSGTQLSVL.

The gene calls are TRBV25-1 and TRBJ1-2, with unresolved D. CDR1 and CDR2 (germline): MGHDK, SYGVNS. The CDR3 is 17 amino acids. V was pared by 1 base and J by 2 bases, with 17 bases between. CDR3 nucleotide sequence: TGTGCCAGCAGTGAATCAGGAGGGCCCCTAGGAAACTATGGCTACACCTTC. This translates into CASSESGGPLGNYGYTF.

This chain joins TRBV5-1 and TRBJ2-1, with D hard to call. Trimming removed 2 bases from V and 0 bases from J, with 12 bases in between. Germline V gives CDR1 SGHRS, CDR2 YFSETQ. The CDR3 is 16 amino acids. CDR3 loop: CASSFKTSDSYNEQFF. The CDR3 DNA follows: TGCGCCAGCAGCTTTAAAACTTCCGACTCCTACAATGAGCAGTTCTTC.

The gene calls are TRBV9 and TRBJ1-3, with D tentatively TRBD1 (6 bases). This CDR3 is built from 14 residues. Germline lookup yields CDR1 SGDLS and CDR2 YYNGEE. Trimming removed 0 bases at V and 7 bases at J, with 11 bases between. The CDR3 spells CASSVEQGSNTIYF. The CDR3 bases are TGTGCCAGCAGCGTAGAACAGGGTAGTAACACCATATATTTT.

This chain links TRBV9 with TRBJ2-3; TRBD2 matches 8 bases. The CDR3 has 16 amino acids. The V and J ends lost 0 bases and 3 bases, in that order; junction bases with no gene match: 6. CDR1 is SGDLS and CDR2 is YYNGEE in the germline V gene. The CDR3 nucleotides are TGTGCCAGCAGCGTAGATTCGGGGGGGACAACAGATACGCAGTATTTT. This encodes CASSVDSGGTTDTQYF.

This chain's CDR3 is CASSRNRVGYTF. DNA for the CDR3: TGTGCCAGCAGCAGAAACAGAGTTGGCTACACCTTC. The rearrangement uses TRBV7-2 and TRBJ1-2, with D uncertain. Trimming took off 5 bases at V and 7 bases at J, with 11 bases between the two ends. From germline, CDR1 is SGHTA and CDR2 FQGNSA. The CDR3 is 12 residues long.

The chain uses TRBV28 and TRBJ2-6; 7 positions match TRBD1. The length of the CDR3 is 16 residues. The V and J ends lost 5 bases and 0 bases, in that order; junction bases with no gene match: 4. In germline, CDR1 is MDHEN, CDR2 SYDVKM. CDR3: CASSGTESSGANVLTF. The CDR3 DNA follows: TGTGCCAGCAGTGGGACAGAAAGCTCTGGGGCCAACGTCCTGACTTTC. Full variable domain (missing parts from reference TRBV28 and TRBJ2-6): DVKVTQSSRYLVKRTGEKVFLECVQDMDHENMFWYRQDPGLGLRLIYFSYDVKMKEKGDIPEGYSVSREKKERFSLILESASTNQTSMYLCASSGTESSGANVLTFGAGSRLTVL.

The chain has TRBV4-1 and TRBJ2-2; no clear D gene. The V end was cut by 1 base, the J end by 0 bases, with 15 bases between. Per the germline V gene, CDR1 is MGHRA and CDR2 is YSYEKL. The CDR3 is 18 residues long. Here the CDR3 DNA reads TGCGCCAGCAGCCAAGGGGTTAATTGGCAGGCGAACACCGGGGAGCTGTTTTTT. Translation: CASSQGVNWQANTGELFF.

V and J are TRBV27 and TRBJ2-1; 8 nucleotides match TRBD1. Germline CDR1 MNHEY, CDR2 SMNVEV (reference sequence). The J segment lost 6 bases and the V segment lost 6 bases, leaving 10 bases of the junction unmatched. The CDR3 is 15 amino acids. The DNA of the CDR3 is TGTGCCAGCAGCCATCAGACGGGACAGGTCAATGAGCAGTTCTTC. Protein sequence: CASSHQTGQVNEQFF.

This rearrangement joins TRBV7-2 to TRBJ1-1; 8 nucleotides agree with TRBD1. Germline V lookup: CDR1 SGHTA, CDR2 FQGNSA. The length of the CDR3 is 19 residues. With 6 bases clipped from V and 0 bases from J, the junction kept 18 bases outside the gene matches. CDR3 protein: CASSWTTGTGGTLNTEAFF. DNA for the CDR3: TGTGCCAGCAGTTGGACCACCGGGACAGGCGGGACTCTGAACACTGAAGCTTTCTTT. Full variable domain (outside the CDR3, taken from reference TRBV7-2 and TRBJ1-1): GAGVSQSPSNKVTEKGKDVELRCDPISGHTALYWYRQSLGQGLEFLIYFQGNSAPDKSGLPSDRFSAERTGGSVSTLTIQRTQQEDSAVYLCASSWTTGTGGTLNTEAFFGQGTRLTVV.

The CDR3 sequence: CASSLEGAGANVLTF. CDR3 in DNA: TGTGCCAGCAGCTTGGAAGGGGCCGGGGCCAACGTCCTGACTTTC. J is TRBJ2-6 and V is TRBV5-4; D may be TRBD1 (5 bases). CDR1 is SGHNT and CDR2 is YYREEE in the germline V gene (reference sequence). This CDR3 spans 15 amino acids. The V end lost 0 bases, the J end lost 4 bases, and 8 bases lay between the germline ends.

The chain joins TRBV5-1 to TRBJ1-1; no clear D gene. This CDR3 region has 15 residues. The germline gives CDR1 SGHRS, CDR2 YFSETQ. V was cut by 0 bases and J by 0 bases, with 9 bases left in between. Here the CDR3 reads CASSLVSSMNTEAFF. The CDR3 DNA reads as TGCGCCAGCAGCTTGGTGTCTAGTATGAACACTGAAGCTTTCTTT.